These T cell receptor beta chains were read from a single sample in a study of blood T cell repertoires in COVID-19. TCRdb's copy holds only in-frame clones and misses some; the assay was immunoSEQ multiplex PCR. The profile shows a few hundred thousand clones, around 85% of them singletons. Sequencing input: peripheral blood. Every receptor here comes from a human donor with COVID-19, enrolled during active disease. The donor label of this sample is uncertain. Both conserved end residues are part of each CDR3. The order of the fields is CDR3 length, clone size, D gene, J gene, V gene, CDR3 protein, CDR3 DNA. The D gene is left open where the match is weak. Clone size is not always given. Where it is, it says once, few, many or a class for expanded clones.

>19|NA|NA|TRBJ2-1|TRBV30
CAWARPRQRGGRVGNEQFF
TGTGCCTGGGCAAGACCGCGTCAGAGAGGGGGAAGGGTGGGGAATGAGCAGTTCTTC
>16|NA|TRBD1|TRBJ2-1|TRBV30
CAWSTTGTGIYNEQFF
TGTGCCTGGAGTACGACCGGGACAGGGATTTACAATGAGCAGTTCTTC
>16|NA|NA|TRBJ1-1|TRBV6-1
CASSDPAGPENTEAFF
TGTGCCAGCAGTGATCCGGCAGGCCCGGAGAACACTGAAGCTTTCTTT
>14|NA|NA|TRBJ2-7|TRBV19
CASSIGLSSYEQYF
TGTGCCAGTAGTATCGGACTTAGCTCCTACGAGCAGTACTTC
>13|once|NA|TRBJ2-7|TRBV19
CASSARQYYEQYF
TGTGCCAGTAGTGCCCGACAGTACTACGAGCAGTACTTC
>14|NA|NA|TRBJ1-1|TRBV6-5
CASTPGGRHTEAFF
TGTGCCAGCACACCTGGGGGGAGGCACACTGAAGCTTTCTTT
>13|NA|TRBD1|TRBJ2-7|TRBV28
CASRRTGSYEQYF
TGTGCCAGCAGAAGGACAGGGTCCTACGAGCAGTACTTC
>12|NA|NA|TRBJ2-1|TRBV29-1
CSAIVAVNEQFF
TGCAGCGCCATAGTGGCGGTTAATGAGCAGTTCTTC
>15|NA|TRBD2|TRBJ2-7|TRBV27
CARRQNRRESYEQYF
TGTGCCCGCCGACAGAATCGGCGGGAGTCGTACGAGCAGTACTTC
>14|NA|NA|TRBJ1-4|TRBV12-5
CASGQASTNEKLFF
TGTGCTAGTGGGCAGGCCTCAACTAATGAAAAACTGTTTTTT
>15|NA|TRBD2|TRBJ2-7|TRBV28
CASSGPTSGRFEQYF
TGTGCCAGCAGTGGCCCGACTAGCGGGAGATTCGAGCAGTACTTC